Each of the 12 T cell receptor beta chains below was sequenced from the same sample in a study of cytomegalovirus exposure and HLA in healthy donors. The PCR employed 60 Vbeta primers together with 13 Jbeta primers. Method: immunoSEQ multiplex PCR; TCRdb's copy keeps in-frame clones and lacks some. Here the sample spans 130,000 to 150,000 clones, approximately 72% being singletons. The source material was PBMCs. These receptors all come from a man aged 40-49 years in good health and CMV-seronegative.

The chain combines TRBV6-6 with TRBJ2-3, with a weak D call TRBD2 (6 bases). The V end was cut by 2 bases, the J end by 1 base, with 10 bases between. Germline CDR1 is MNHNY and CDR2 is SVGAGI (reference sequence). This CDR3 region has 15 residues. CDR3 bases: TGTGCCAGCAGTTACCCCGGGAGTGGCACAGATACGCAGTATTTT. It translates to CASSYPGSGTDTQYF.

The J gene is TRBJ1-6, the V gene TRBV5-1; 7 nucleotides line up with TRBD1. The V and J ends lost 4 bases and 8 bases, in that order; junction bases with no gene match: 6. The germline CDR1 and CDR2 sequences are SGHRS and YFSETQ. The CDR3 spans 14 residues. The CDR3, as DNA: TGCGCCAGCAGCGCCGACAGGGTCTATTCACCCCTCCACTTT. This codes for CASSADRVYSPLHF.

The chain carries TRBV5-4 and TRBJ2-7; tentatively, D is TRBD1 (6 bases). The CDR3 sequence is 15 residues long. V was shortened by 4 bases and J by 0 bases, with 14 bases between the two germline ends. Germline V gives CDR1 SGHNT, CDR2 YYREEE (reference sequence). In nucleotides, the CDR3 is TGTGCCAGCAGCACCAAACAGGGCTCCTCCTACGAGCAGTACTTC. Its translation is CASSTKQGSSYEQYF.

The chain employs TRBV5-4 and TRBJ1-5; 7 nucleotides align to TRBD1. The trim removed 4 bases at V and 10 bases at J, leaving 11 bases unmatched. The germline V gene has CDR1 SGHNT and CDR2 YYREEE (reference sequence). This CDR3 region has 14 residues. The CDR3 sequence: CASSRRDSPGPQHF. The CDR3 DNA reads as TGTGCCAGCAGCCGAAGGGACAGCCCAGGTCCCCAGCATTTT.

This chain joins TRBV10-2 and TRBJ2-7; D possibly corresponds to TRBD2 (5 bases). Per the germline V gene, CDR1 is WSHSY and CDR2 is SAAADI. This CDR3 comprises 14 residues. V shed 1 base and J shed 2 bases, with 9 bases lying between them. The CDR3 loop is CASSEWESPYEQYF. The CDR3 DNA reads as TGCGCCAGCAGTGAGTGGGAGTCCCCCTACGAGCAGTACTTC.

V is TRBV9 and J is TRBJ1-2; 10 nucleotides line up with TRBD1. The germline V gene encodes CDR1 SGDLS and CDR2 YYNGEE. Trimming cost V 3 bases and J 2 bases; bases outside gene matches: 4. The CDR3 sequence is 15 residues long. CDR3 loop: CASSAPGQGNYGYTF. CDR3 DNA: TGTGCCAGCAGCGCCCCGGGACAGGGGAACTATGGCTACACCTTC. Full variable domain (remainder filled in from reference TRBV9 and TRBJ1-2): DSGVTQTPKHLITATGQRVTLRCSPRSGDLSVYWYQQSLDQGLQFLIQYYNGEERAKGNILERFSAQQFPDLHSELNLSSLELGDSALYFCASSAPGQGNYGYTFGSGTRLTVV.

V is TRBV5-8 and J is TRBJ1-1; 8 nucleotides agree with TRBD1. This CDR3 is built from 14 residues. Germline values: CDR1 SGHTS, CDR2 YDEGEE. V shed 4 bases, J shed 3 bases, and the junction held 5 bases outside the gene matches. The CDR3 is CASSRQGRYTEAFF. CDR3 sequence (DNA): TGTGCCAGCAGCCGACAGGGGCGGTACACTGAAGCTTTCTTT.

V gene TRBV5-4 combines with J gene TRBJ1-1, with 10 bases lining up with TRBD1. V lost 4 bases and J lost 1; bases outside the gene matches: 4. The V gene's germline CDR1 is SGHNT and CDR2 YYREEE (reference sequence). The CDR3 covers 15 residues. Here the CDR3 reads CASSPRQGANTEAFF. As DNA, the CDR3 is TGTGCCAGCAGCCCCAGACAGGGGGCGAACACTGAAGCTTTCTTT.

CDR3 amino acids: CAWNTGRTGELFF. The CDR3 coding sequence is TGTGCCTGGAATACTGGGCGCACCGGGGAGCTGTTTTTT. V and J are TRBV30 and TRBJ2-2; D gene uncertain. V lost 4 bases to trimming and J lost 4 bases, with 10 bases between them. The CDR3 is made up of 13 amino acids. Germline loops: CDR1 GTSNPN, CDR2 SVGIG (reference sequence).

This clone was found a few times. This rearrangement joins TRBV28 to TRBJ1-1; TRBD1 agrees at 7 bases. With 1 base clipped from V and 3 bases from J, the junction kept 8 bases outside the gene matches. Germline V gene sequence: CDR1 MDHEN, CDR2 SYDVKM. The CDR3 is 16 amino acids. The CDR3 nucleotides are TGTGCCAGCAGTTTATTGAAGGGGGCGCCGGACACTGAAGCTTTCTTT. It specifies CASSLLKGAPDTEAFF.

The rearrangement joins TRBV25-1 to TRBJ2-5, with TRBD1 matching over 10 bases. The CDR3 covers 15 residues. Germline lookup yields CDR1 MGHDK and CDR2 SYGVNS. Germline trimming cut 8 bases from V and 2 bases from J; bases unmatched to any gene: 8. The CDR3 protein is CASQHTDRGQETQYF. DNA for the CDR3: TGTGCCAGCCAGCATACGGACAGGGGGCAAGAGACCCAGTACTTC.

In its sample, this clone was seen a few times. This chain links TRBV10-2 with TRBJ2-6, with TRBD1 identical over 10 bases. The J segment lost 1 base and the V segment lost 2 bases, leaving 5 bases of the junction unmatched. The germline CDR1 and CDR2 sequences are WSHSY and SAAADI. The length of the CDR3 is 18 residues. The CDR3 DNA sequence: TGCGCCAGCAGTGAGGGGGGGACAGGGGTATCTGGGGCCAACGTCCTGACTTTC. This codes for CASSEGGTGVSGANVLTF.